The text below deals with one TCR beta chain. CDR3 length: 15 residues. Trimming cost V 4 bases and J 6 bases, with 18 bases left between them. Germline values: CDR1 MGHRA, CDR2 YSYEKL. This entry comes from a study of T cell changes during pregnancy in multiple sclerosis. TCRdb's copy holds only in-frame clones and misses some; the assay was immunoSEQ multiplex PCR. This table holds around 31,000 clones, approximately 90% found once. This chain links TRBV4-1 with TRBJ1-2, with D possibly matching TRBD1 (5 bases). The TCR was taken from a female donor with multiple sclerosis, enrolled in a pregnancy study. Sequences were derived from CD8+ T cells from peripheral blood mononuclear cells, sampled in the first trimester of pregnancy. CDR3 nucleotides: TGCGCCAGCAGCCCGTACACCCGCGGGGGAGATGGCTACACCTTC. Protein: CASSPYTRGGDGYTF.